The rows below give T cell receptor beta chains drawn from one sample of a study of untreated major depressive disorder. Generated by immunoSEQ multiplex PCR, the TCRdb table keeps only in-frame clones and is missing some. The table has about 25,000 clones, roughly nine tenths seen once. The specimen sequenced was CD4+ T cells from PBMCs. The receptor source for this set is a woman younger than 45 with major depressive disorder. The conserved cysteine and the conserved F or W are not part of the CDR3 here. The D gene is left open where the match is weak.

d_call cdr3_length j_call v_call cdr3_aa
NA 11 TRBJ1-2 TRBV4-1 ASSQGGGDGYT
NA 11 TRBJ1-5 TRBV28 ASSPNHDAGLD
NA 12 TRBJ2-5 TRBV5-5 ASSLGSRQETQY
TRBD2 13 TRBJ2-5 TRBV11-3 ASSLSSGYQETQY
NA 10 TRBJ1-5 TRBV18 ASSDSNQPQH
TRBD2 12 TRBJ2-3 TRBV5-1 ASRKREERDTQY
NA 14 TRBJ1-5 TRBV7-9 ASSLSQGNSNQPQH
NA 17 TRBJ1-1 TRBV11-3 ASSLEFEGQGLMNTEAF
NA 14 TRBJ2-3 TRBV5-1 ASSWGGQTSTDTQY
TRBD1 13 TRBJ1-2 TRBV7-2 ASSLGGTGSYGYT
TRBD1 12 TRBJ1-2 TRBV27 ASSLKGGNYGYT
NA 14 TRBJ1-5 TRBV4-1 ASSQVTGRGYQPQH
TRBD1 14 TRBJ2-3 TRBV11-2 ASSPAGTGGQDTQY
TRBD1 11 TRBJ2-5 TRBV27 ASSRQGAETQY
NA 16 TRBJ2-3 TRBV5-1 ASSLAEFGWGPTDTQY
NA 11 TRBJ1-5 TRBV5-1 ASSWDPSGTQH